The 17 T cell receptor beta chains below were found in one sample sequenced in a study of T cells in Graves' hyperthyroidism and ophthalmopathy. The investigators amplified TCR beta CDR3 regions from RNA transcripts. In the first-round RT-PCR of the TCR CDR3, the HTBI primer set was used. MiXCR, run by TCRdb on the multiplex PCR reads, gives a single entry per CDR3 protein. Seen here are approximately 480,000 distinct CDR3 sequences, less than 25% observed once, and the top ten hold less than 30%. Sequences were obtained from blood. Every receptor here comes from a man younger than 35 with Graves' hyperthyroidism.

This clonotype was counted many times. The J gene is TRBJ2-2, the V gene TRBV28, with D hard to call. Per the germline V gene, CDR1 is MDHEN and CDR2 is SYDVKM. The V end lost 2 bases, the J end lost 5 bases, and 6 bases lay between the germline ends. The CDR3 consists of 13 residues. The CDR3 coding sequence is TGTGCCAGCAGTTTAGAACAGACCGGGGAGCTGTTTTTT. Amino acids: CASSLEQTGELFF. Filled out from reference TRBV28 and TRBJ2-2, the complete variable domain reads DVKVTQSSRYLVKRTGEKVFLECVQDMDHENMFWYRQDPGLGLRLIYFSYDVKMKEKGDIPEGYSVSREKKERFSLILESASTNQTSMYLCASSLEQTGELFFGEGSRLTVL.

This sequence joins TRBV12-3 or TRBV12-4 and TRBJ2-5, with D unresolved. Trimming left V 5 bases short and J 4 bases short, with 11 bases between. CDR3 length: 13 residues. The CDR3 protein is CASSPPVRETQYF. Here the CDR3 DNA reads TGTGCCAGCAGTCCCCCAGTGCGAGAGACCCAGTACTTC.

There are many counts of this clonotype. The chain links TRBV2 to TRBJ2-5; no reliable D call. The CDR3 totals 11 residues. Per germline, CDR1 SNHLY and CDR2 FYNNEI. Trimming removed 7 bases at V and 5 bases at J, with 8 bases between. This CDR3 is CASKGRETQYF. In nucleotides, the CDR3 is TGTGCCAGCAAAGGGCGGGAGACCCAGTACTTC.

This clonotype was counted between two and nine times. The chain employs TRBV2 and TRBJ2-5; unclear D gene. CDR3 length: 15 residues. V lost 2 bases and J lost 1, with 11 bases in between. Germline lookup yields CDR1 SNHLY and CDR2 FYNNEI. CDR3 coding DNA: TGTGCCAGCAGTGAATGGCCGGCCCTCCAAGAGACCCAGTACTTC. This codes for CASSEWPALQETQYF.

CDR3 protein: CASRGGWGANVLTF. The CDR3, as DNA: TGTGCCAGTCGGGGCGGGTGGGGGGCCAACGTCCTGACTTTC. This sequence joins TRBV6-2 or TRBV6-3 and TRBJ2-6; D is tentatively TRBD1 or TRBD2 (5 bases each). Germline V gives CDR1 MNHEY, CDR2 SVGEGT. There are 14 residues in the CDR3. The germline V and J ends were trimmed by 9 bases and 4 bases, with 13 bases remaining between them.

CDR3 loop: CAVRRDGTEAFF. The DNA of the CDR3 is TGTGCCGTCAGGCGGGATGGCACTGAAGCTTTCTTT. The chain employs TRBV3-1 and TRBJ1-1; D uncertain. This CDR3 region has 12 residues. Trimming removed 11 bases at V and 4 bases at J, with 14 bases between. The germline V gene has CDR1 LGHDT and CDR2 YNNKEL (reference sequence).

The chain recombines TRBV11-2 with TRBJ1-1; D might be TRBD1 (6 bases). Germline V gene sequence: CDR1 SGHAT, CDR2 FQNNGV. Trimming removed 5 bases at V and 1 base at J, with 17 bases between. The CDR3 totals 16 residues. CDR3 sequence reads: CASSLAPTGTNTEAFF. CDR3 coding DNA: TGTGCCAGCAGCCTCGCTCCCACAGGGACGAACACTGAAGCTTTCTTT.

There are a few counts of this clonotype. The V and J genes are TRBV7-2 and TRBJ1-1; D perhaps matches TRBD1 (5 bases). CDR3 length equals 15 residues. Trimming took 5 bases from V and 0 from J, leaving 13 bases between them. The germline CDR1 and CDR2 sequences are SGHTA and FQGNSA. In DNA, the CDR3 is TGTGCCAGCAGCGCGGGACGGCTGATGAACACTGAAGCTTTCTTT. Protein product: CASSAGRLMNTEAFF.

This clonotype was recorded many times. V usage is TRBV4-1 and J usage is TRBJ1-2; D is uncertain. Germline CDR1 and CDR2: MGHRA and YSYEKL. The CDR3 is 16 amino acids. Deletions cut 1 base from V and 2 bases from J, with 14 bases between. The CDR3 DNA reads as TGCGCCAGCAGCCAAGGAAGCCCCAGGCAAAACTATGGCTACACCTTC. Protein: CASSQGSPRQNYGYTF.

This clonotype was detected ten times or more. The chain links TRBV19 to TRBJ2-2, with D unresolved. The CDR3 is made up of 15 amino acids. Between the trimmed V and J ends, which lost 5 bases and 0 bases, there was a span of 10 bases. The germline V gene encodes CDR1 LNHDA and CDR2 SQIVND (reference sequence). CDR3 in amino acids: CASSEEGPNTGELFF. The CDR3 DNA sequence: TGTGCCAGTAGTGAGGAAGGGCCGAACACCGGGGAGCTGTTTTTT.

This clonotype was seen repeatedly, ten times or more. This sequence joins TRBV5-1 and TRBJ2-7, with D perhaps being TRBD1 or TRBD2 (5 bases each). CDR1 is SGHRS, CDR2 YFSETQ, per germline. The CDR3 totals 15 residues. Deletions cut 4 bases from V and 6 bases from J, with 20 bases between. CDR3 sequence reads: CASSLRDPLMGEQYF. The CDR3, as DNA: TGCGCCAGCAGCCTCCGGGACCCACTGATGGGCGAGCAGTACTTC. The complete variable domain, with remaining parts taken from reference TRBV5-1 and TRBJ2-7, reads KAGVTQTPRYLIKTRGQQVTLSCSPISGHRSVSWYQQTPGQGLQFLFEYFSETQRNKGNFPGRFSGRQFSNSRSEMNVSTLELGDSALYLCASSLRDPLMGEQYFGPGTRLTVT.

The gene calls are TRBV12-3 or TRBV12-4 and TRBJ2-7; 7 bases align to TRBD1. The CDR3 length is 15 residues. V shed 5 bases, J shed 1 base, and the junction held 8 bases outside the gene matches. For the CDR3, the DNA is TGTGCCAGCAGTACACCGGGACAGCGTTCCTACGAGCAGTACTTC. Protein product: CASSTPGQRSYEQYF.

This clonotype was found many times. The chain joins TRBV12-5 to TRBJ1-5; D remains ambiguous. Germline CDR1 and CDR2: LGHNT and FRNRAP. Between the trimmed V and J ends, which lost 2 bases and 7 bases, there was a span of 9 bases. CDR3 length: 13 amino acids. CDR3 protein: CASGLWLGQPQHF. DNA for the CDR3: TGTGCTAGTGGTTTGTGGCTGGGCCAGCCCCAGCATTTT.

This clonotype appeared a few times. The genes are TRBV11-1 and TRBJ1-1, with a possible D match to TRBD1 (5 bases). V was clipped by 0 bases and J by 2 bases, with 13 bases between them. The CDR3 consists of 16 residues. Per germline, CDR1 SGHAT and CDR2 FQDESV (reference sequence). CDR3 protein: CASSLAGDGRNTEAFF. The DNA for the CDR3 is TGTGCCAGCAGCTTAGCGGGGGACGGGCGTAACACTGAAGCTTTCTTT.

This rearrangement joins TRBV28 to TRBJ1-1; TRBD1 agrees at 9 bases. J was trimmed by 5 bases and V by 5 bases; bases with no gene match: 9. Germline lookup yields CDR1 MDHEN and CDR2 SYDVKM. The CDR3 has 15 residues. The CDR3 here is CASSTYRGPGTEAFF. The CDR3 region has the DNA TGTGCCAGCAGTACGTACAGGGGGCCGGGGACTGAAGCTTTCTTT.

The chain carries TRBV6-4 and TRBJ2-5; D gene ambiguous. This CDR3 has 11 amino acids. The V end was cut by 6 bases, the J end by 6 bases, with 8 bases between. CDR1 is MRHNA and CDR2 is SNTAGT in the germline V gene. This CDR3 reads CASSAAQTQYF. CDR3 DNA: TGTGCCAGCAGCGCTGCGCAGACCCAGTACTTC.

The sample holds a few counts of this clonotype. The chain combines TRBV13 with TRBJ2-5; 14 bases line up with TRBD2. The CDR3 loop spans 17 amino acids. Germline trimming cut 1 base from V and 2 bases from J; bases unmatched to any gene: 3. The germline gives CDR1 PRHDT, CDR2 FYEKMQ (reference sequence). The DNA for the CDR3 is TGTGCCAGCAGCTTAGAAGGACTAGCGGGGGGTCAAGAGACCCAGTACTTC. This codes for CASSLEGLAGGQETQYF. Combining the CDR3 with reference TRBV13 and TRBJ2-5 gives the whole variable domain AAGVIQSPRHLIKEKRETATLKCYPIPRHDTVYWYQQGPGQDPQFLISFYEKMQSDKGSIPDRFSAQQFSDYHSELNMSSLELGDSALYFCASSLEGLAGGQETQYFGPGTRLLVL.